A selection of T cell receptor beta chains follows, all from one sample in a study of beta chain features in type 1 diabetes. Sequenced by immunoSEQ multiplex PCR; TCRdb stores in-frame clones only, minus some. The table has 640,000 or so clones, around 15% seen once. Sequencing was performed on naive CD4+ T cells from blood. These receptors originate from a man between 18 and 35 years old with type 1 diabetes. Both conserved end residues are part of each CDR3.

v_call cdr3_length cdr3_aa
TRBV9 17 CASSPQVTSGGTTGQYF
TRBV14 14 CASSQRQAYGEQFF
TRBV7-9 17 CASRHQTYSPMNTEAFF
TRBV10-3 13 CAIGGEAKNIQYF
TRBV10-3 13 CAISPGQGETQYF
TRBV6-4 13 CASSDYEGDTQYF
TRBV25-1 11 CASRATGGYTF
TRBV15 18 CATSRERTGGSKMRPQHF
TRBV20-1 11 CSAGPQETQYF
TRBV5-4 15 CASSLMPGSNQPQHF
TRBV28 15 CASSLPTGEGTEAFF
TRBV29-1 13 CSVEYRGYYGYTF
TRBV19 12 CASSYSNQPQHF
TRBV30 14 CAWNGVASGNTIYF
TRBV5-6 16 CASSLRSGYSNQPQHF
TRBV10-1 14 CASSPGQGTNEQFF
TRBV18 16 CASSPPGDSIPYEQYF
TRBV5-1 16 CASSLDRSSYNSPLHF
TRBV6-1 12 CASSEAVGEAFF
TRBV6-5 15 CASSYGGQYGYEQYF
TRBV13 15 CASSLSGVVADTQYF
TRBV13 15 CASSPPGQGNYGYTF
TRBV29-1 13 CSVEDISGNTIYF
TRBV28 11 CATGTDYGYTF
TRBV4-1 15 CASSAPGLSYNEQFF
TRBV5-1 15 CASSLGDTRTETQYF
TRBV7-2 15 CASTRASGANNEQFF
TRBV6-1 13 CASRGLNTGELFF
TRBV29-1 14 CSAVGQGGEETQYF
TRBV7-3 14 CASSLQGAGSPLHF
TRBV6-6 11 CASAKDNEQFF
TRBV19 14 CASSSRDWNTEAFF
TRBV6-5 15 CASREGRDPRTEAFF
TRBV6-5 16 CASSYVGAIANNEQFF
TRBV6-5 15 CASSLNRGPIGELFF
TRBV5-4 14 CASSLAWGQAEQYF
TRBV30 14 CAWSVKGVREKLFF
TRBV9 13 CASSDGTRGTQYF
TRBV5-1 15 CATPALARMNTEAFF
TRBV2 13 CASSPRWDSPLHF
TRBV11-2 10 CASGANVLTF
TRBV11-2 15 CASTRLGLAGKWEFF
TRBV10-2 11 CASNGTGELFF
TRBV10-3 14 CAIHPGQTNTEAFF
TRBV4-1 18 CASSQVPIGRTAKNIQYF
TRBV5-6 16 CASSLTPGQSDTEQYF
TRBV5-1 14 CASSPGTTDNEQFF
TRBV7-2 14 CASSFVAGENEQFF
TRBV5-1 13 CASSLGSYNEQFF
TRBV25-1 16 CASSETIQGANSPLHF
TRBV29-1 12 CSISGGADTQYF
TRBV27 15 CASSSGQGRYQPQHF
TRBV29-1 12 CSAGGQGETQYF
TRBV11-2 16 CASSLDPGEIQETQYF
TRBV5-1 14 CASSFGGGPDTQYF